The 15 T cell receptor beta chains presented below share a single source sample, sequenced in a study of OX40 agonist ivuxolimab in advanced cancers. This table comes from immunoSEQ multiplex PCR, and its TCRdb copy is limited to in-frame clones, with some not included. The data contain 40,000 to 45,000 clones, roughly nine tenths of them seen just once; the ten biggest clones take up approximately 28%. Sample: CD4+ or CD8+ T cells sorted from blood, taken in a trial of the OX40 agonist ivuxolimab. The receptors here all came from an adult with an advanced solid tumor such as melanoma, head and neck, liver or kidney cancer.

The V and J genes are TRBV7-3 and TRBJ2-1, with 8 bases fitting TRBD2. V was pared by 5 bases and J by 8 bases, with 11 bases of the junction left unmatched. The CDR3 is made up of 15 amino acids. The germline CDR1 and CDR2 sequences are SGHTA and FQGTGA. The CDR3 spells CASSPDGGERDEQFF. CDR3 nucleotides: TGTGCCAGCAGCCCGGACGGGGGGGAACGGGATGAGCAGTTCTTC.

In DNA, the CDR3 is TGTGCCAGCAGTTCCCCAATCGGCCGCGAGCAGTACTTC. Translation: CASSSPIGREQYF. The J gene is TRBJ2-7, the V gene TRBV25-1; D is undetermined. Deletions cut 5 bases from V and 6 bases from J, with 14 bases between. This CDR3 contains 13 residues. Germline CDR1 reads MGHDK; CDR2 reads SYGVNS.

V and J are TRBV2 and TRBJ2-1, with TRBD1 matching 8 bases. CDR3 size: 15 residues. Germline CDR1 and CDR2: SNHLY and FYNNEI. Trimming cost V 8 bases and J 4 bases; bases outside gene matches: 10. The CDR3 protein is CASEEGQGPYNEQFF. In nucleotides, the CDR3 is TGTGCCAGCGAAGAAGGACAGGGCCCTTACAATGAGCAGTTCTTC.

The V and J genes are TRBV5-6 and TRBJ1-1, with D possibly being TRBD1 (6 bases). The CDR3 is 13 residues long. V gave up 7 bases and J gave up 0 bases, with 10 bases separating them. Germline lookup yields CDR1 SGHDT and CDR2 YYEEEE. Written as DNA, the CDR3 is TGTGCCAGCGAGGACAGCATGAACACTGAAGCTTTCTTT. It codes for CASEDSMNTEAFF.

J is TRBJ1-2 and V is TRBV7-9; D possibly corresponds to TRBD1 (5 bases). In germline, CDR1 is SEHNR, CDR2 FQNEAQ (reference sequence). The CDR3 sequence is 14 residues long. The V end lost 4 bases, the J end lost 4 bases, and 13 bases lay between the germline ends. CDR3 loop: CASSSGTPIYGYTF. CDR3 nucleotides: TGTGCCAGCAGCTCAGGGACGCCTATCTATGGCTACACCTTC.

The V and J genes are TRBV7-8 and TRBJ2-1, with unresolved D. Germline values: CDR1 SGHVS, CDR2 FQNEAQ. This CDR3 region has 16 residues. Trimming took 4 bases from V and 0 from J, leaving 13 bases between them. CDR3 region: CASSSGPMSSYNEQFF. The CDR3 coding sequence is TGTGCCAGCAGCTCCGGCCCCATGAGCTCCTACAATGAGCAGTTCTTC.

The CDR3 region is CASSQVGASDRVYEQYF. The CDR3 DNA sequence: TGCGCCAGCAGCCAAGTTGGAGCTAGCGACCGGGTCTACGAGCAGTACTTC. V usage is TRBV4-3 and J usage is TRBJ2-7; D may be TRBD2 (6 bases). The V and J ends lost 1 base and 3 bases respectively, with 19 bases between them. The CDR3 has 17 amino acids. Germline CDR1 reads LGHNA; CDR2 reads YSLEER.

This chain links TRBV6-5 with TRBJ2-2; D uncertain. CDR1 and CDR2 from the germline V gene are MNHEY and SVGAGI. This CDR3 contains 15 residues. Between the trimmed V and J ends, which lost 2 bases and 5 bases, there was a span of 12 bases. Written as DNA, the CDR3 is TGTGCCAGCAGTTACCGCCCGAGTGCTACCGGGGAGCTGTTTTTT. Translation: CASSYRPSATGELFF.

The CDR3 reads CASSVDSGNYGYTF. CDR3 DNA sequence: TGTGCCAGCAGCGTAGACTCGGGGAACTATGGCTACACCTTC. The chain is built from TRBV9 and TRBJ1-2; D gene unclear. The CDR3 has 14 amino acids. The V gene's germline CDR1 is SGDLS and CDR2 YYNGEE. V lost 0 bases and J 2 bases, leaving 8 bases between the germline ends.

Only a few counts were recorded for this clone. V usage is TRBV14 and J usage is TRBJ1-2, with D maybe TRBD1 (6 bases). In germline, CDR1 is SGHDN, CDR2 FVKESK. Trimming left V 3 bases short and J 4 bases short, with 21 bases between. The CDR3 sequence is 17 residues long. CDR3: CASSQEIKGDPFYGYTF. DNA for the CDR3: TGTGCCAGCAGCCAGGAGATCAAGGGGGACCCCTTCTATGGCTACACCTTC.

The V and J genes are TRBV4-1 and TRBJ1-1, with a tentative D call TRBD1 (5 bases). There are 14 residues in the CDR3. The germline CDR1 and CDR2 sequences are MGHRA and YSYEKL. Trimming stripped 6 bases from V and 3 bases from J, with 14 bases between. CDR3 in amino acids: CASRDLGGYTEAFF. The CDR3, as DNA: TGCGCCAGCAGAGACCTTGGGGGGTACACTGAAGCTTTCTTT.

The gene calls are TRBV6-1 and TRBJ2-3; TRBD2 aligns across 8 bases. V shed 1 base and J 6 bases; nucleotides not matched to a gene: 3. There are 14 residues in the CDR3. CDR1 is MNHNS, CDR2 SASEGT, per germline. DNA of the CDR3: TGTGCCAGCAGTGAAGGGACTAGCATTGATACGCAGTATTTT. It translates to CASSEGTSIDTQYF.

This clone has a single count. The J gene is TRBJ2-1, the V gene TRBV5-1; the D gene is possibly TRBD2 (5 bases). CDR3 length: 15 amino acids. V was clipped by 4 bases and J by 1 base, with 12 bases between them. Germline V CDR1 and CDR2: SGHRS, YFSETQ. In DNA form, the CDR3 reads TGCGCCAGCAGCCGAGCCGGGGATTCCTACAATGAGCAGTTCTTC. It codes for CASSRAGDSYNEQFF.

This CDR3 is CASESSRGNEQFF. The CDR3 coding sequence is TGTGCCAGCGAATCGAGCCGGGGCAATGAGCAGTTCTTC. The V gene is TRBV19, the J gene TRBJ2-1; maybe TRBD2 (5 bases). Looked up from germline, CDR1 is LNHDA and CDR2 is SQIVND (reference sequence). The CDR3 length is 13 residues. Between the trimmed V and J ends, which lost 9 bases and 6 bases, there was a span of 15 bases.

This sequence joins TRBV28 and TRBJ2-1; 13 nucleotides line up with TRBD2. The V gene end was trimmed by 9 bases and the J gene end by 9 bases; junction bases not matched to a gene: 17. This CDR3 has 17 residues. Germline-derived CDR1 and CDR2 are MDHEN and SYDVKM. In nucleotides, the CDR3 is TGTGCCAGTATAGGACTAGCGGGAGAGGGGATAATGGGTGAGCAGTTCTTC. This gives the protein CASIGLAGEGIMGEQFF.